These 13 T cell receptor beta chains originate from one sample sequenced in a study of blood T cell repertoires in COVID-19. Assay used: immunoSEQ multiplex PCR; TCRdb lists only in-frame clones, some missing. Seen here are roughly 130,000 clones, 90% observed once, and the top ten hold about 4%. Input material: peripheral blood. Every receptor here comes from a man aged 45-60 years with active COVID-19.

The chain uses TRBV11-2 and TRBJ2-2; the D gene is possibly TRBD1 (8 bases). The CDR3 loop spans 14 amino acids. Trimming left V 6 bases short and J 6 bases short, with 14 bases between. The V gene's germline CDR1 is SGHAT and CDR2 FQNNGV. The CDR3 here is CASSYTGGAGELFF. CDR3 in DNA: TGTGCCAGCAGTTACACAGGGGGGGCCGGGGAGCTGTTTTTT.

The V call is TRBV7-9, the J call TRBJ2-1, with 9 positions matching TRBD2. CDR1 and CDR2 (germline): SEHNR, FQNEAQ (reference sequence). Trimming cost V 6 bases and J 5 bases; bases outside gene matches: 5. The CDR3 is 14 amino acids. CDR3 bases: TGTGCCAGCAGTTCTAGCGGGGAGGACAATGAGCAGTTCTTC. Protein: CASSSSGEDNEQFF.

This chain connects TRBV9 to TRBJ2-3; 10 nucleotides match TRBD2. CDR3 size: 19 residues. The junction had 16 bases not matched to a gene; V was cut back by 3 bases and J by 3 bases. The germline V gene encodes CDR1 SGDLS and CDR2 YYNGEE. CDR3 DNA: TGTGCCAGCAGCGCAGGGCCCCGAGCTAGCGGGAGTCGGACAGATACGCAGTATTTT. This sequence encodes CASSAGPRASGSRTDTQYF.

This rearrangement joins TRBV2 to TRBJ2-2, with TRBD2 as a possible D gene (5 bases). Per the germline V gene, CDR1 is SNHLY and CDR2 is FYNNEI. This CDR3 contains 12 residues. Deletions cut 4 bases from V and 6 bases from J, with 6 bases between. This CDR3 reads CASSVGAGELFF. DNA of the CDR3: TGTGCCAGCAGTGTCGGGGCCGGGGAGCTGTTTTTT.

The V and J genes are TRBV14 and TRBJ2-1; 9 bases align to TRBD2. CDR3 length: 17 amino acids. CDR1 is SGHDN and CDR2 is FVKESK in the germline V gene. The ends lost 1 base at V and 7 bases at J; junction bases unmatched: 11. The CDR3 reads CASSQGGVGLAQNEQFF. The CDR3, as DNA: TGTGCCAGCAGCCAAGGTGGTGTTGGACTAGCGCAGAATGAGCAGTTCTTC.

This clone was seen only a few times. This chain connects TRBV4-2 to TRBJ1-6; D is undetermined. The CDR3 is 17 amino acids. CDR1 and CDR2 from the germline V gene are LGHNA and YNFKEQ. Trimming cost V 0 bases and J 0 bases, with 9 bases left between them. The CDR3 coding sequence is TGTGCCAGCAGCCAAGAGCAGGCGAGCTCCTATAATTCACCCCTCCACTTT. It translates to CASSQEQASSYNSPLHF.

The rearrangement uses TRBV12-3 or TRBV12-4 and TRBJ2-1; D not certain. V lost 1 base, J lost 9 bases, and 7 bases lay in between. The CDR3 length is 12 residues. In DNA, the CDR3 is TGTGCCAGCAGTTTAGGGTCGGGTGAGCAGTTCTTC. It specifies CASSLGSGEQFF.

The chain links TRBV29-1 to TRBJ2-1; 9 bases match TRBD2. The V gene's germline CDR1 is SQVTM and CDR2 ANQGSEA. This CDR3 is 14 amino acids long. The V gene end was trimmed by 6 bases and the J gene end by 10 bases; junction bases not matched to a gene: 13. CDR3 protein: CSVFPGLASNEQFF. In DNA, the CDR3 is TGCAGCGTATTCCCGGGACTAGCATCGAACGAGCAGTTCTTC.

The chain couples TRBV18 to TRBJ2-3; D call uncertain. Germline-derived CDR1 and CDR2 are KGHSH and LQKENI. V lost 4 bases and J 3 bases, leaving 14 bases between the germline ends. The CDR3 extends over 15 amino acids. Here the CDR3 DNA reads TGTGCCAGCTCACGCGCAGGTTTAAGGACAGATACGCAGTATTTT. This codes for CASSRAGLRTDTQYF.

V gene TRBV4-1 combines with J gene TRBJ2-1, with 9 bases aligning to TRBD1. The CDR3 covers 17 residues. V was clipped by 2 bases and J by 5 bases; unmatched bases: 10. Germline assignment: CDR1 MGHRA and CDR2 YSYEKL. The CDR3 loop is CASSQRTGTGIDNEQFF. CDR3 coding DNA: TGCGCCAGCAGCCAAAGAACAGGGACAGGGATCGACAATGAGCAGTTCTTC.

The chain employs TRBV9 and TRBJ1-3; D is undetermined. The CDR3 has 15 residues. Trimming stripped 3 bases from V and 8 bases from J, with 18 bases between. Germline loops: CDR1 SGDLS, CDR2 YYNGEE. CDR3 coding DNA: TGTGCCAGCAGCGAGGGAGTGGTGGGTCGGGACACCATATATTTT. This gives the protein CASSEGVVGRDTIYF. The variable domain in full, completed from reference TRBV9 and TRBJ1-3, reads DSGVTQTPKHLITATGQRVTLRCSPRSGDLSVYWYQQSLDQGLQFLIQYYNGEERAKGNILERFSAQQFPDLHSELNLSSLELGDSALYFCASSEGVVGRDTIYFGEGSWLTVV.

This chain connects TRBV5-3 to TRBJ2-4; D unclear. TRBV5-3 is marked as an open reading frame, function uncertain. This CDR3 is 15 amino acids long. V was shortened by 4 bases and J by 0 bases, with 11 bases between the two germline ends. The CDR3 sequence is CARSDHRGAKNIQYF. The CDR3 DNA is TGTGCCAGAAGCGACCATCGAGGAGCCAAAAACATTCAGTACTTC.

J is TRBJ2-3 and V is TRBV6-1, with TRBD1 matching 8 bases. The CDR3 sequence is 19 residues long. The trim removed 3 bases at V and 6 bases at J, leaving 20 bases unmatched. CDR1 is MNHNS, CDR2 SASEGT, per germline. The CDR3 region is CASSDSIPGQAGGRDTQYF. Written as DNA, the CDR3 is TGTGCCAGCAGTGATTCGATCCCGGGACAGGCAGGAGGGAGGGATACGCAGTATTTT.